The present T cell receptor (beta chain) was sequenced within a study of T-cell memory formation after mild COVID-19 (dated by TCRdb to the early 2020s). Regarding the research as a whole: TCR sequence clusters from the two donors were found to be largely donor specific. Longitudinal TCRalpha and TCRbeta repertoire sequencing tracked T-cell clones expanding and contracting after mild COVID-19 in a couple of donors. The cohort was made up of two young adult volunteers, one female and one male, who were previously healthy.

Based on the germline V gene (reference sequence), the CDR1 and CDR2 sequences are MNHNY and SVGAGI. Between the V and J ends, shortened by 4 bases and 5 bases respectively, the junction contains 11 bases. The CDR3 covers 13 residues, taking in both the cysteine and the phenylalanine. Left in the record is the CDR3 DNA by itself, 39 bases read in frame from the first base. Sequencing was carried out with an Illumina NovaSeq 6000. Using 5'RACE with constant-segment primers, TCRalpha and TCRbeta cDNA libraries were constructed, with sample barcodes and unique molecular identifiers added in the process. Trizol reagent was used to extract RNA from every sample. Libraries were amplified in two PCR steps, with a second sample barcode and Illumina TruSeq adapters added in the second step. Sequencing of libraries was performed on an Illumina NovaSeq with 2 x 150 bp paired-end reads. Processing in the source paper ran as follows. Reads were demultiplexed and collapsed into UMI-guided consensus sequences with migec v1.2.7. With mixcr v2.1.11, UMI consensuses were aligned to TRA and TRB V and J templates and assembled into clonotypes. A clonotype was counted as expanded or contracted only when both edgeR and NoisET called the clonotype significant, with the noise models trained on biological replicates. edgeR calls used a false discovery rate-adjusted p below 0.01 and a log2 fold-change threshold of 1. As an exploratory analysis of dynamics, max-normalized trajectories of the 1000 most abundant clonotypes were examined by PCA with hierarchical clustering. Separately sequenced CD4+ and CD8+ repertoires were used to assign the CD4 or CD8 phenotype of responding clones. The public reads were quality trimmed at Q25 with fastp and then assembled into clones with MiXCR by TCRdb, keeping productive beta chains. Identical CDR3 protein sequences are pooled into one entry, listed with their most common genes and DNA. The V and J calls and clone size are TCRdb's, not the authors'. In all, the sample holds 550,000 to 650,000 distinct CDR3 sequences, and around 16% of those were seen once. Jointly, the top ten make up roughly 8.2% of the sample.

General study outcomes and caveats: Clones contracting from day 15 to 85 had balanced CD4/CD8 phenotypes, while a second wave expanding from day 15 to 37 was biased towards CD4+. Some responding clones were found in pre-infection memory, which suggests that pre-existing cross-reactive memory T cells took part in the SARS-CoV-2 response. Contracting CD4+ clones were found mainly in CM and EM memory subsets, while CD8+ clones were enriched in EMRA. SARS-CoV-2 specificity was not confirmed for the second-wave clones peaking on day 37. The study covered only a couple of mild cases, and larger cohorts including severe cases with pre-infection samples were considered necessary.

A note on this clonotype: Its antigen has not been determined. Qualities for individual bases were not recorded, and no much larger clone is one base off.

Ficoll-Paque density gradient centrifugation was the method used to isolate PBMCs. The TCR was taken from an adult woman who had mild COVID-19 (a few samples of this study predate the infection). The sample titles of this study are shuffled in the database, so cell type and time point are left out; the donor was told from shared clones. Specimen: PBMCs or a T cell subset sorted from them (not recorded which). The V and J segments used are TRBV6-6 and TRBJ1-2, with no D gene named confidently. The CDR3 is CASSSSGTYGYTF. The DNA sequence follows: TGTGCCAGCAGTTCCTCCGGTACTTATGGCTACACCTTC.